These T cell receptor beta chains were read from a single sample in a study of blood T cells in healthy people across ages. One entry per CDR3 protein, called by TCRdb with MiXCR from the 5' RACE reads. This table has 1.5 million to 2 million distinct CDR3 sequences, 49% appearing once. The specimen was blood. These receptors came from a middle-aged woman in good health. The CDR3 runs from the conserved cysteine through the conserved F or W. A D gene is named only where the DNA matches it firmly. For some rows the clone size is stated as once, few or many, or as a class when expanded; others skip it.

d_call: .
j_call: TRBJ1-2
clone_size: .
v_call: TRBV5-1
cdr3_aa: CASSAAGRLTYGYTF
cdr3_nt: TGCGCCAGCAGCGCTGCGGGACGCCTGACCTATGGCTACACCTTC

d_call: .
j_call: TRBJ2-1
clone_size: .
v_call: TRBV28
cdr3_aa: CASRLGGQHNEQFF
cdr3_nt: TGTGCCAGCAGGTTAGGCGGACAACACAATGAGCAGTTCTTC

d_call: .
j_call: TRBJ2-7
clone_size: .
v_call: TRBV3-1
cdr3_aa: CASSQTPHSYEQYF
cdr3_nt: TGTGCCAGCAGCCAAACCCCGCACTCCTACGAGCAGTACTTC

d_call: .
j_call: TRBJ2-1
clone_size: .
v_call: TRBV7-2
cdr3_aa: CASSLRGRAYNEQFF
cdr3_nt: TGTGCCAGCAGCTTAAGAGGACGGGCCTACAATGAGCAGTTCTTC

d_call: TRBD1
j_call: TRBJ2-5
clone_size: many
v_call: TRBV6-2/TRBV6-3
cdr3_aa: CASSRRDSQETQYF
cdr3_nt: TGTGCCAGCAGTCGCCGGGACAGCCAAGAGACCCAGTACTTC

d_call: TRBD2
j_call: TRBJ2-1
clone_size: few
v_call: TRBV20-1
cdr3_aa: CSATGLAASSYNEQFF
cdr3_nt: TGCAGTGCTACGGGACTAGCGGCTAGCTCCTACAATGAGCAGTTCTTC

d_call: TRBD1
j_call: TRBJ2-7
clone_size: .
v_call: TRBV20-1
cdr3_aa: CSAPGQGPTYSYEQYF
cdr3_nt: TGCAGTGCTCCGGGACAGGGGCCGACGTACTCCTACGAGCAGTACTTC

d_call: TRBD1
j_call: TRBJ1-2
clone_size: .
v_call: TRBV6-5
cdr3_aa: CASNVLGTEHGYTF
cdr3_nt: TGTGCCAGCAACGTCCTCGGGACAGAACATGGCTACACCTTC

d_call: TRBD2
j_call: TRBJ2-7
clone_size: .
v_call: TRBV20-1
cdr3_aa: CSARGGLAGGRSYNEQYF
cdr3_nt: TGCAGTGCTAGAGGAGGACTAGCGGGGGGCCGGTCCTACAATGAGCAGTACTTC

d_call: .
j_call: TRBJ2-3
clone_size: few
v_call: TRBV28
cdr3_aa: CASTLEGRTDTQYF
cdr3_nt: TGTGCCAGCACCCTAGAGGGACGGACAGATACGCAGTATTTT

d_call: .
j_call: TRBJ2-2
clone_size: .
v_call: TRBV7-9
cdr3_aa: CASSFLSPNTGELFF
cdr3_nt: TGTGCCAGCAGCTTCCTGTCCCCGAACACCGGGGAGCTGTTTTTT

d_call: TRBD2
j_call: TRBJ2-7
clone_size: .
v_call: TRBV15
cdr3_aa: CATSRDRLTRGERYF
cdr3_nt: TGTGCTACCAGCAGAGATAGACTAACCCGGGGGGAGCGGTACTTC

d_call: .
j_call: TRBJ2-3
clone_size: .
v_call: TRBV18
cdr3_aa: CASSPVSNTQYF
cdr3_nt: TGTGCCAGCTCACCAGTCAGCAATACGCAGTATTTT

d_call: .
j_call: TRBJ2-7
clone_size: few
v_call: TRBV27
cdr3_aa: CASSPSWGDEQYF
cdr3_nt: TGTGCCAGCAGCCCCTCGTGGGGCGACGAGCAGTACTTC

d_call: TRBD2
j_call: TRBJ2-5
clone_size: .
v_call: TRBV11-2
cdr3_aa: CASSLGSGDALGTQYF
cdr3_nt: TGTGCCAGCAGCTTAGGTAGCGGGGACGCTCTCGGGACCCAGTACTTC

d_call: .
j_call: TRBJ2-1
clone_size: .
v_call: TRBV4-3
cdr3_aa: CASSQDSYSGPGEQFF
cdr3_nt: TGCGCCAGCAGCCAAGATTCCTATTCGGGGCCGGGTGAGCAGTTCTTC

d_call: .
j_call: TRBJ2-1
clone_size: .
v_call: TRBV15
cdr3_aa: CATSRGPSINEQFF
cdr3_nt: TGTGCCACCAGCAGAGGTCCTAGCATCAATGAGCAGTTCTTC

d_call: TRBD2
j_call: TRBJ2-1
clone_size: .
v_call: TRBV7-2
cdr3_aa: CASSLEFSASGINEQFF
cdr3_nt: TGTGCCAGCAGCTTAGAGTTTTCGGCTAGCGGGATCAATGAGCAGTTCTTC

d_call: .
j_call: TRBJ2-3
clone_size: few
v_call: TRBV7-2
cdr3_aa: CASSLGKASVHTFRTDTQYF
cdr3_nt: TGTGCCAGCAGCTTAGGGAAGGCATCCGTCCATACCTTCCGGACAGATACGCAGTATTTT

d_call: TRBD2
j_call: TRBJ2-3
clone_size: once
v_call: TRBV7-3
cdr3_aa: CASSSGLAAGTDMQYF
cdr3_nt: TGTGCCAGCAGCTCTGGACTAGCGGCGGGCACAGATATGCAGTATTTT

d_call: TRBD2
j_call: TRBJ2-5
clone_size: .
v_call: TRBV7-2
cdr3_aa: CASSLGGSGGARQTQYF
cdr3_nt: TGTGCCAGCAGCTTAGGGGGTAGCGGGGGGGCAAGACAGACCCAGTACTTC

d_call: .
j_call: TRBJ1-5
clone_size: few
v_call: TRBV7-9
cdr3_aa: CASSRGPQPQHF
cdr3_nt: TGTGCCAGCAGCCGAGGTCCTCAGCCCCAGCATTTT

d_call: .
j_call: TRBJ2-7
clone_size: few
v_call: TRBV7-2
cdr3_aa: CASSLSAGTGVEQYF
cdr3_nt: TGTGCCAGCAGCTTAAGTGCGGGGACTGGGGTCGAGCAGTACTTC

d_call: .
j_call: TRBJ2-7
clone_size: few
v_call: TRBV7-9
cdr3_aa: CASSSFWGETMYEQYF
cdr3_nt: TGTGCCAGCAGCTCTTTCTGGGGGGAGACTATGTACGAGCAGTACTTC

d_call: .
j_call: TRBJ2-1
clone_size: .
v_call: TRBV6-2/TRBV6-3
cdr3_aa: CASSPPRERGNEQFF
cdr3_nt: TGTGCCAGCAGTCCCCCGAGGGAACGGGGGAATGAGCAGTTCTTC

d_call: .
j_call: TRBJ1-2
clone_size: .
v_call: TRBV18
cdr3_aa: CASSPSAGAPGYTF
cdr3_nt: TGTGCCAGCTCACCAAGCGCAGGGGCTCCTGGCTACACCTTC

d_call: .
j_call: TRBJ1-5
clone_size: few
v_call: TRBV20-1
cdr3_aa: CSARLGGNQPQHF
cdr3_nt: TGCAGTGCCCGTCTCGGGGGGAATCAGCCCCAGCATTTT

d_call: .
j_call: TRBJ2-3
clone_size: .
v_call: TRBV5-1
cdr3_aa: CASAGPDTQYF
cdr3_nt: TGCGCCAGTGCAGGCCCTGATACGCAGTATTTT

d_call: .
j_call: TRBJ2-7
clone_size: few
v_call: TRBV15
cdr3_aa: CATSRDRGRQSEQYF
cdr3_nt: TGTGCCACCAGCAGAGATCGGGGGAGGCAAAGCGAGCAGTACTTC

d_call: TRBD1
j_call: TRBJ2-5
clone_size: .
v_call: TRBV6-1
cdr3_aa: CASKPWTGITETQYF
cdr3_nt: TGTGCCAGCAAGCCTTGGACAGGGATTACAGAGACCCAGTACTTC

d_call: TRBD1
j_call: TRBJ2-3
clone_size: .
v_call: TRBV20-1
cdr3_aa: CSAITGESTDTQYF
cdr3_nt: TGCAGTGCTATCACAGGGGAGAGCACAGATACGCAGTATTTT

d_call: TRBD2
j_call: TRBJ2-5
clone_size: .
v_call: TRBV7-9
cdr3_aa: CASSLGLVLVETLYF
cdr3_nt: TGTGCCAGCAGCTTGGGACTAGTTTTAGTAGAGACCCTGTACTTC

d_call: TRBD1
j_call: TRBJ1-1
clone_size: few
v_call: TRBV13
cdr3_aa: CASSFPTGANTEAFF
cdr3_nt: TGTGCCAGCAGCTTCCCGACAGGGGCGAACACTGAAGCTTTCTTT

d_call: TRBD1
j_call: TRBJ2-1
clone_size: .
v_call: TRBV5-1
cdr3_aa: CASHQQGPQSSYNEQFF
cdr3_nt: TGCGCCAGCCACCAACAGGGGCCGCAGAGCTCCTACAATGAGCAGTTCTTC

d_call: .
j_call: TRBJ2-7
clone_size: .
v_call: TRBV7-2
cdr3_aa: CASSFSAGEQYF
cdr3_nt: TGTGCCAGCAGCTTTTCGGCGGGCGAGCAGTACTTC

d_call: .
j_call: TRBJ1-1
clone_size: .
v_call: TRBV4-1
cdr3_aa: CASSQVGRENTEAFF
cdr3_nt: TGCGCCAGCAGCCAAGTAGGGAGGGAGAACACTGAAGCTTTCTTT

d_call: .
j_call: TRBJ1-5
clone_size: .
v_call: TRBV5-6
cdr3_aa: CASSLRGNTDTQHF
cdr3_nt: TGTGCCAGCAGTCTTCGTGGGAACACAGATACGCAGCATTTT

d_call: .
j_call: TRBJ2-5
clone_size: .
v_call: TRBV11-1
cdr3_aa: CTSSLWGWETQYF
cdr3_nt: TGTACCAGCAGCTTATGGGGTTGGGAGACCCAGTACTTC

d_call: .
j_call: TRBJ2-5
clone_size: few
v_call: TRBV25-1
cdr3_aa: CASSPPRALNGGTQYF
cdr3_nt: TGTGCCAGCAGTCCCCCCCGGGCCTTGAATGGTGGGACCCAGTACTTC

d_call: .
j_call: TRBJ2-7
clone_size: .
v_call: TRBV20-1
cdr3_aa: CSARPGSEQYF
cdr3_nt: TGCAGTGCTAGACCCGGGTCCGAGCAGTACTTC

d_call: .
j_call: TRBJ2-3
clone_size: .
v_call: TRBV2
cdr3_aa: CASSHRELTDTQYF
cdr3_nt: TGTGCCAGCAGTCACAGGGAACTCACAGATACGCAGTATTTT

d_call: .
j_call: TRBJ1-1
clone_size: .
v_call: TRBV7-8
cdr3_aa: CASSLAIRGTEASF
cdr3_nt: TGTGCCAGCAGCTTAGCGATCCGGGGAACTGAAGCTTCCTTT

d_call: .
j_call: TRBJ2-3
clone_size: .
v_call: TRBV20-1
cdr3_aa: CSARDRGTGTDTQYF
cdr3_nt: TGCAGTGCTAGAGATCGAGGTACGGGCACAGATACGCAGTATTTT

d_call: .
j_call: TRBJ2-1
clone_size: .
v_call: TRBV7-9
cdr3_aa: CASSPRDPPYNEQFF
cdr3_nt: TGTGCCAGCAGCCCTCGGGACCCCCCCTACAATGAGCAGTTCTTC

d_call: .
j_call: TRBJ2-7
clone_size: .
v_call: TRBV20-1
cdr3_aa: CSARPTIYTDEQYF
cdr3_nt: TGCAGTGCTAGACCTACCATATATACAGATGAGCAGTACTTC

d_call: TRBD2
j_call: TRBJ2-7
clone_size: few
v_call: TRBV20-1
cdr3_aa: CSARVGLAGTYEQYF
cdr3_nt: TGCAGTGCTAGAGTGGGACTAGCGGGGACTTACGAGCAGTACTTC

d_call: .
j_call: TRBJ2-5
clone_size: .
v_call: TRBV27
cdr3_aa: CASGPPRTDGRGETQYF
cdr3_nt: TGTGCCAGCGGTCCCCCCAGGACAGACGGGCGAGGAGAGACCCAGTACTTC

d_call: .
j_call: TRBJ1-5
clone_size: few
v_call: TRBV12-3/TRBV12-4
cdr3_aa: CASSSRWGGNQPQHF
cdr3_nt: TGTGCCAGCAGCTCCCGCTGGGGTGGCAATCAGCCCCAGCATTTT

d_call: TRBD1
j_call: TRBJ2-5
clone_size: .
v_call: TRBV10-3
cdr3_aa: CAITDPGQGAGNEQYF
cdr3_nt: TGTGCCATCACAGACCCGGGACAGGGGGCAGGGAATGAGCAGTACTTC

d_call: TRBD1
j_call: TRBJ2-7
clone_size: .
v_call: TRBV27
cdr3_aa: CASSQGQAAYEQYF
cdr3_nt: TGTGCCAGCAGTCAGGGACAGGCCGCCTACGAGCAGTACTTC

d_call: TRBD1
j_call: TRBJ1-2
clone_size: .
v_call: TRBV20-1
cdr3_aa: CSATDRVGGYTF
cdr3_nt: TGCAGTGCCACTGACAGGGTTGGTGGCTACACCTTC